This T cell receptor beta chain was identified during a study of Ad26.COV2.S vaccination and SARS-CoV-2 variants. Sample treatment: some 20 received Ad26.COV2.S at low or high dose, single or two shots; roughly five received placebo; per-sample allocation not given. Each sample was drawn 63 days after the first injection (of vaccine or placebo). Trimming removed 0 bases from V and 0 bases from J; junction bases left unmatched: 9. Per germline, CDR1 LGHNA and CDR2 YNFKEQ. This CDR3 contains 21 residues. Produced via immunoSEQ multiplex PCR; TCRdb's table is partial and in-frame only. There are some 480,000 clones in the sample; roughly 89% occur only once, and 9.5% to 15% lies in the top ten.

Sequenced material: peripheral blood, taken in a trial of Ad26.COV2.S vaccine versus placebo. This TCR derives from a person aged 18-65 years who received the Ad26.COV2.S COVID-19 vaccine or a placebo. The genes are TRBV4-2 and TRBJ2-3, with 16 bases lining up with TRBD2. CDR3 in amino acids: CASSQDAFWGLAGGSTDTQYF. For the CDR3, the DNA is TGTGCCAGCAGCCAAGATGCCTTTTGGGGACTAGCGGGAGGGAGCACAGATACGCAGTATTTT.